Listed here are 30 T cell receptor beta chains from one sample, sequenced in a study of Graves' ophthalmopathy and Graves' hyperthyroidism. Amplified TCR beta CDR3 regions were obtained using RNA transcripts as template. HTBI primers primed a first-round RT-PCR, and a second-round multiplex PCR followed. TCRdb itself ran the multiplex PCR reads through MiXCR, one entry per CDR3 protein. Here the sample spans 600,000 to 650,000 distinct CDR3 sequences, 20% to 25% being singletons. Sequencing was carried out using peripheral blood. These receptors were collected from a woman between 18 and 30 years old with stable Graves' hyperthyroidism. Some clones in this sample may be carry-over from other donors' samples.

The CDR3 spells CASTEGRENSYEQYF. CDR3 DNA sequence: TGTGCCAGCACGGAGGGTAGGGAAAATTCCTACGAGCAGTACTTC. The chain has TRBV12-3 or TRBV12-4 and TRBJ2-7; maybe TRBD2 (6 bases). Trimming shortened V by 7 bases and J by 1 base, and 17 bases separated the two germline ends. CDR3 length equals 15 residues.

This clonotype was found many times. This chain uses TRBV11-1 with TRBJ1-2; D possibly corresponds to TRBD1 (6 bases). The germline V gene encodes CDR1 SGHAT and CDR2 FQDESV (reference sequence). The CDR3 contains 13 residues. Trimming shortened V by 3 bases and J by 8 bases, and 13 bases separated the two germline ends. CDR3 sequence: CASSLFRGRGYTF. CDR3 DNA sequence: TGTGCCAGCAGCTTGTTCAGGGGTAGAGGCTACACCTTC.

This clonotype appeared many times. The chain has TRBV27 and TRBJ1-2; possible D gene TRBD1, 5 bases. V gave up 0 bases and J gave up 8 bases, with 13 bases separating them. Germline V lookup: CDR1 MNHEY, CDR2 SMNVEV (reference sequence). The CDR3 loop spans 14 amino acids. The DNA for the CDR3 is TGTGCCAGCAGTTTATCGCCCCGCAGGGACGGCTACACCTTC. Residues: CASSLSPRRDGYTF.

The rearrangement uses TRBV9 and TRBJ1-1, with D uncertain. Germline V gene sequence: CDR1 SGDLS, CDR2 YYNGEE. V was shortened by 7 bases and J by 7 bases, with 11 bases between the two germline ends. CDR3 length: 11 amino acids. In nucleotides, the CDR3 is TGTGCCAGCGGGAAGGGAAATGAAGCTTTCTTT. Translation: CASGKGNEAFF.

This clonotype was picked up a small number of times. The gene calls are TRBV25-1 and TRBJ2-7; D is possibly TRBD1 (6 bases). Germline-derived CDR1 and CDR2 are MGHDK and SYGVNS. Trimming took 10 bases from V and 0 from J, leaving 22 bases between them. The CDR3 is 16 amino acids. The CDR3, as DNA: TGTGCCACCCTTCCCTCGAGGCAGGGGAGCTCCTACGAGCAGTACTTC. It translates to CATLPSRQGSSYEQYF.

This clonotype was seen many times. The rearrangement uses TRBV6-5 and TRBJ2-7, with 7 positions matching TRBD1. The CDR3 has 13 amino acids. V dropped 6 bases and J dropped 4; count of bases not matched to a gene: 6. CDR1 MNHEY and CDR2 SVGAGI come from the germline V gene. The CDR3 nucleotides read TGTGCCAGCAGAAATACAGGGGTGTACGAGCAGTACTTC. Residues: CASRNTGVYEQYF.

At least ten counts were recorded for this clonotype. The rearrangement uses TRBV7-2 and TRBJ1-3; TRBD1 is a possible D gene (6 bases). The CDR3 is 12 amino acids. V lost 5 bases and J lost 4, with 6 bases in between. Germline lookup yields CDR1 SGHTA and CDR2 FQGNSA. The CDR3 region has the DNA TGTGCCAGCAGCCAGGGGGGAAACACCATATATTTT. Residues: CASSQGGNTIYF.

Of note for this clonotype: Because it lacks the conserved phenylalanine or tryptophan at the end, this CDR3 is likely a read error. The chain carries TRBV5-1 and TRBJ2-5, with 7 bases that match TRBD1. The CDR3 runs to 14 residues. The V gene's germline CDR1 is SGHRS and CDR2 YFSETQ. CDR3 sequence reads: CASSPGTAQESQYY. CDR3 in DNA: TGCGCCAGCAGCCCTGGGACAGCTCAAGAGTCCCAGTACTAC.

DNA for the CDR3: TGTGCCAGCAGTTACTCCCCGAGAGGGGGGTACACCGGGGAGCTGTTTTTT. Encoded protein: CASSYSPRGGYTGELFF. V usage is TRBV6-5 and J usage is TRBJ2-2; D may match TRBD1 or TRBD2 (6 bases each). Trimming took off 0 bases at V and 3 bases at J, with 14 bases between the two ends. CDR3 length: 17 amino acids. The germline CDR1 and CDR2 sequences are MNHEY and SVGAGI.

This clonotype has just one count. This chain connects TRBV24-1 to TRBJ2-7; D possibly uses TRBD1 or TRBD2 (5 bases each). Trimming took 7 bases from V and 0 from J, leaving 12 bases between them. CDR3 length: 14 amino acids. Looked up from germline, CDR1 is KGHDR and CDR2 is SFDVKD. DNA of the CDR3: TGTGCCACCAGCCCCGGGACGGTCTCCTACGAGCAGTACTTC. This sequence encodes CATSPGTVSYEQYF.

With respect to this clonotype: A much larger clone differs from this one at a single base, so this may be a read error. The chain is built from TRBV9 and TRBJ2-2, with D uncertain. Germline-derived CDR1 and CDR2 are SGDLS and YYNGEE. V dropped 4 bases and J dropped 5 bases, with 12 bases sitting between them. This CDR3 is 14 amino acids long. CDR3 sequence reads: CASSPRVETGELFF. CDR3 DNA: TGTGCCAGCAGCCCCCGGGTGGAAACCGGGGAGCTGTTTTTT.

This clonotype was picked up many times. The chain links TRBV12-3 or TRBV12-4 to TRBJ1-2; D is unresolved. CDR3 length: 14 residues. With 4 bases removed from V and 1 base from J, the gap between germline ends came to 10 bases. The CDR3 region is CASSWGRDNYGYTF. DNA of the CDR3: TGTGCCAGCAGTTGGGGAAGAGATAACTATGGCTACACCTTC.

The chain links TRBV6-1 to TRBJ1-5; D is unresolved. Germline values: CDR1 MNHNS, CDR2 SASEGT. Trimming took 7 bases from V and 9 from J, leaving 16 bases between them. The CDR3 is 13 amino acids. In DNA form, the CDR3 reads TGTGCCAGCAAGGAAGACGGGGATCGGCCCCAGCATTTT. It translates to CASKEDGDRPQHF.

The chain joins TRBV3-1 to TRBJ2-5; 7 positions agree with TRBD2. Unmatched junction bases numbered 14, after V lost 3 bases and J lost 4 bases. CDR1 and CDR2 (germline): LGHDT, YNNKEL (reference sequence). There are 17 residues in the CDR3. The CDR3 DNA reads TGTGCCAGCAGCCATGCCTCGGGACTAAAGGGCGGAGAGACCCAGTACTTC. Translation gives CASSHASGLKGGETQYF.

The genes are TRBV7-3 and TRBJ1-1, with TRBD1 matching over 8 bases. Per the germline V gene, CDR1 is SGHTA and CDR2 is FQGTGA. The junction had 7 bases not matched to a gene; V was cut back by 5 bases and J by 5 bases. CDR3 size: 14 residues. CDR3 amino acids: CASSPGTGPTEAFF. In DNA, the CDR3 is TGTGCCAGCAGCCCGGGGACAGGCCCGACTGAAGCTTTCTTT.

V gene TRBV20-1 combines with J gene TRBJ2-5, with D perhaps TRBD2 (5 bases). CDR3 length: 11 amino acids. CDR1 is DFQATT and CDR2 is SNEGSKA in the germline V gene (reference sequence). The V end lost 3 bases, the J end lost 5 bases, and 7 bases lay between the germline ends. The DNA for the CDR3 is TGCAGTGCTAGCGGGGTGGAGACCCAGTACTTC. Translating it yields CSASGVETQYF.

This clonotype was picked up many times. The chain recombines TRBV12-3 or TRBV12-4 with TRBJ1-1; a possible D gene is TRBD1 (5 bases). V was trimmed by 0 bases and J by 1 base, leaving 9 bases between them. The CDR3 contains 15 residues. The CDR3 here is CASSLAGVSNTEAFF. The CDR3 DNA follows: TGTGCCAGCAGTTTAGCGGGGGTCTCGAACACTGAAGCTTTCTTT.

At least ten counts were recorded for this clonotype. The CDR3 sequence: CASSFGDRGSSYNSPLHF. The CDR3 bases are TGTGCCAGCAGTTTCGGGGACAGGGGGAGCTCCTATAATTCACCCCTCCACTTT. The chain uses TRBV27 and TRBJ1-6, with 11 bases that match TRBD1. Per germline, CDR1 MNHEY and CDR2 SMNVEV (reference sequence). V lost 3 bases to trimming and J lost 0 bases; unmatched junction nucleotides: 4. This CDR3 is 18 amino acids long.

This clonotype was counted many times. This chain links TRBV20-1 with TRBJ1-1; 9 bases are a match to TRBD1. Per germline, CDR1 DFQATT and CDR2 SNEGSKA (reference sequence). V shed 0 bases, J shed 7 bases, and the junction held 6 bases outside the gene matches. CDR3 length: 14 residues. The CDR3 region has the DNA TGCAGTGCTAGAGACCAACAGGGGGCACGTGAAGCTTTCTTT. Translation gives CSARDQQGAREAFF.

This clonotype was detected ten times or more. V and J are TRBV7-3 and TRBJ2-5, with 10 bases matching TRBD1. Germline V gene data show CDR1 as SGHTA and CDR2 as FQGTGA. The CDR3 sequence is 15 residues long. Losses at the gene ends were 2 bases for V and 3 bases for J; bases not matched to a gene: 3. Here the CDR3 reads CASSLGGQGEETQYF. CDR3 in DNA: TGTGCCAGCAGCTTAGGCGGACAGGGGGAAGAGACCCAGTACTTC.

This chain links TRBV6-1 with TRBJ1-1; TRBD1 might be the D (6 bases). Looked up from germline, CDR1 is MNHNS and CDR2 is SASEGT. The CDR3 contains 13 residues. This CDR3 reads CGIVGGEGTEAFF. The CDR3 DNA reads TGTGGGATCGTAGGGGGAGAGGGGACTGAAGCTTTCTTT.

The sample holds one count of this clonotype. The V gene is TRBV6-1, the J gene TRBJ2-7; 7 bases are shared with TRBD1. J lost 0 bases, V lost 6 bases, and 11 bases had no gene match. CDR1 is MNHNS and CDR2 is SASEGT in the germline V gene. The CDR3 extends over 16 amino acids. CDR3 in DNA: TGTGCCAGCAGCCCCCCCGGGACAGCGAGCTCCTACGAGCAGTACTTC. Translation: CASSPPGTASSYEQYF.

This sequence joins TRBV30 and TRBJ2-5; the match to TRBD2 covers 12 bases. J gave up 5 bases and V 2 bases, and 9 bases lay outside the gene matches. Germline CDR1 and CDR2: GTSNPN and SVGIG (reference sequence). The CDR3 totals 16 residues. DNA of the CDR3: TGTGCCTGGAGTCGGACCCTAGCGGGGGGGCCGGAGACCCAGTACTTC. It yields the protein CAWSRTLAGGPETQYF.

This clonotype was detected many times. The genes are TRBV11-3 and TRBJ1-1, with a weak D call TRBD1 (5 bases). The CDR3 covers 16 residues. Trimming took 5 bases from V and 1 from J, leaving 17 bases between them. Germline V gene data show CDR1 as SGHNT and CDR2 as YENEEA. The CDR3: CASSPGLPLGNTEAFF. CDR3 nucleotides: TGTGCCAGCAGCCCGGGGCTACCCCTGGGGAACACTGAAGCTTTCTTT.

This clonotype was detected many times. The V gene is TRBV27, the J gene TRBJ2-7, with 7 bases that match TRBD1. The junction had 7 bases not matched to a gene; V was cut back by 6 bases and J by 2 bases. The CDR3 has 14 amino acids. CDR1 and CDR2 from the germline V gene are MNHEY and SMNVEV (reference sequence). Here the CDR3 DNA reads TGTGCCAGCAGGCCGACAGGGACCCCCTACGAGCAGTACTTC. Encoded protein: CASRPTGTPYEQYF.

This chain connects TRBV9 to TRBJ2-5; D is perhaps TRBD2 (7 bases). The V and J ends lost 2 bases and 5 bases respectively, with 16 bases between them. The CDR3 runs to 15 residues. Germline CDR1 is SGDLS and CDR2 is YYNGEE. CDR3 protein: CASSVSGGGRETQYF. CDR3 DNA sequence: TGTGCCAGCAGCGTCTCGGGGGGCGGTCGGGAGACCCAGTACTTC.

This clonotype was recorded at least ten times. This sequence joins TRBV12-3 or TRBV12-4 and TRBJ1-5, with 7 bases aligning to TRBD1. The CDR3 loop spans 15 amino acids. Trimming cost V 6 bases and J 4 bases; bases outside gene matches: 9. The CDR3: CASRPGQDVNQPQHF. DNA for the CDR3: TGTGCCAGCAGACCTGGACAGGACGTAAATCAGCCCCAGCATTTT.

This rearrangement joins TRBV6-1 to TRBJ1-6; a possible D gene is TRBD1 (6 bases). This CDR3 is 14 amino acids long. V lost 6 bases to trimming and J lost 5 bases, with 11 bases between them. The germline V gene has CDR1 MNHNS and CDR2 SASEGT. CDR3 residues: CASRTDRNNSPLHF. The CDR3, as DNA: TGTGCCAGCAGGACCGACAGGAATAATTCACCCCTCCACTTT.

This chain links TRBV2 with TRBJ1-2; D is undetermined. Between the trimmed V and J ends, which lost 8 bases and 8 bases, there was a span of 15 bases. Germline CDR1 reads SNHLY; CDR2 reads FYNNEI. The CDR3 loop spans 12 amino acids. CDR3 nucleotide sequence: TGTGCCAGCGAAGTTCGGGAAGGCGGCTACACCTTC. Residues: CASEVREGGYTF.

There are many counts of this clonotype. The chain joins TRBV20-1 to TRBJ2-7; D might be TRBD2 (5 bases). The CDR3 consists of 12 residues. Trimming cost V 6 bases and J 5 bases, with 14 bases left between them. Germline values: CDR1 DFQATT, CDR2 SNEGSKA (reference sequence). The CDR3 is CSANTWGDEQYF. CDR3 coding DNA: TGCAGTGCCAATACTTGGGGAGACGAGCAGTACTTC.